A single sample gave rise to the 22 T cell receptor beta chains below, sequenced in a study of blood T cell repertoires in COVID-19. Profiling relied on immunoSEQ multiplex PCR, and the TCRdb table lists in-frame clones only, not all of them. The sample records 35,000 to 45,000 clones, about 82% being singletons. Sequencing was done on a sample of peripheral blood. Every receptor here comes from a human donor in a cohort sampled during active COVID-19.

CDR3 residues: CSAKGFPDRDNEQFF. The CDR3 DNA is TGCAGCGCGAAAGGGTTTCCCGACAGGGACAATGAGCAGTTCTTC. V gene TRBV29-1 combines with J gene TRBJ2-1, with TRBD1 matching 7 bases. Germline V gives CDR1 SQVTM, CDR2 ANQGSEA. The length of the CDR3 is 15 residues. Unmatched junction bases numbered 14, after V lost 7 bases and J lost 5 bases.

The chain combines TRBV11-2 with TRBJ2-5; D not certain. CDR1 and CDR2 (germline): SGHAT, FQNNGV. Trimming took 5 bases from V and 3 from J, leaving 10 bases between them. The length of the CDR3 is 13 residues. CDR3 bases: TGTGCCAGCAGCCATGCTAGGAAAGAGACCCAGTACTTC. This translates into CASSHARKETQYF.

This chain joins TRBV18 and TRBJ1-5; TRBD1 aligns across 7 bases. CDR1 and CDR2 from the germline V gene are KGHSH and LQKENI. The CDR3 loop spans 17 amino acids. J was trimmed by 0 bases and V by 4 bases; bases with no gene match: 9. The CDR3 region has the DNA TGTGCCAGCTCACAAAACCCCGGGACAGATAGCAATCAGCCCCAGCATTTT. Protein sequence: CASSQNPGTDSNQPQHF. The entire variable domain, with the rest obtained from reference TRBV18 and TRBJ1-5, is as follows: NAGVMQNPRHLVRRRGQEARLRCSPMKGHSHVYWYRQLPEEGLKFMVYLQKENIIDESGMPKERFSAEFPKEGPSILRIQQVVRGDSAAYFCASSQNPGTDSNQPQHFGDGTRLSIL.

This chain links TRBV23-1 with TRBJ2-7, with TRBD2 matching over 11 bases. TRBV23-1 is treated as an ORF (open reading frame) with a function not yet certain. The V and J ends lost 3 bases and 2 bases, in that order; junction bases with no gene match: 18. This CDR3 is 20 amino acids long. The CDR3 region has the DNA TGCGCCAGCAGTCACGGGACAGTTAGGGGACTAGCGGATTTACCCTACGAGCAGTACTTC. It specifies CASSHGTVRGLADLPYEQYF.

This chain links TRBV11-2 with TRBJ2-6; a possible D gene is TRBD2 (5 bases). V dropped 2 bases and J dropped 1 base, with 6 bases sitting between them. This CDR3 has 15 amino acids. Germline loops: CDR1 SGHAT, CDR2 FQNNGV. Here the CDR3 DNA reads TGTGCCAGCAGCTTACGGAGGTCTGGGGCCAACGTCCTGACTTTC. Its protein is CASSLRRSGANVLTF.

The CDR3 loop reads CATSSTGWDEQFF. CDR3 nucleotide sequence: TGTGCCACCAGCAGTACGGGGTGGGATGAGCAGTTCTTC. The V call is TRBV15, the J call TRBJ2-1; weak D call: TRBD2 (5 bases). This CDR3 spans 13 amino acids. Germline V gene sequence: CDR1 LNHNV, CDR2 YYDKDF (reference sequence). V was trimmed by 3 bases and J by 8 bases, leaving 11 bases between them.

For this clone: A read error may produce the germline difference seen at one junction end. The chain carries TRBV5-1 and TRBJ2-1, with TRBD2 identical over 7 bases. Germline assignment: CDR1 SGHRS and CDR2 YFSETQ. There are 15 residues in the CDR3. The CDR3 DNA is TGCGCCAGCAGTCAATCGGGGGGATCCTACAATGGGCAGTTCTTC. This encodes CASSQSGGSYNGQFF.

This clone was recorded once. The J gene is TRBJ2-7, the V gene TRBV2, with 10 positions matching TRBD2. Germline V gene data show CDR1 as SNHLY and CDR2 as FYNNEI. J gave up 2 bases and V 6 bases, and 4 bases lay outside the gene matches. The CDR3 runs to 14 residues. The CDR3 spells CASRGLAGAYEQYF. DNA of the CDR3: TGTGCCAGCAGGGGGCTAGCGGGGGCCTACGAGCAGTACTTC.

The J gene is TRBJ1-1, the V gene TRBV5-4; D uncertain. Germline CDR1 SGHNT, CDR2 YYREEE (reference sequence). This CDR3 contains 12 residues. V lost 3 bases and J lost 2, with 5 bases in between. The CDR3 reads CASSSSNTEAFF. The CDR3 nucleotides read TGTGCCAGCAGCTCGTCTAACACTGAAGCTTTCTTT.

The V and J genes are TRBV24-1 and TRBJ2-1; 8 bases agree with TRBD2. Germline V gene lookup returns CDR1 KGHDR and CDR2 SFDVKD. The CDR3 is 15 residues long. The V segment lost 3 bases and the J segment 5 bases; nucleotides outside the gene matches: 5. DNA for the CDR3: TGTGCCACCAGTGATGCTAGCGGGTTGGACAATGAGCAGTTCTTC. Amino acid sequence: CATSDASGLDNEQFF.

This chain links TRBV5-8 with TRBJ1-1; D remains unclear. V gave up 4 bases and J gave up 5 bases, with 21 bases separating them. The CDR3 loop spans 16 amino acids. Per the germline V gene, CDR1 is SGHTS and CDR2 is YDEGEE. The CDR3 region has the DNA TGTGCCAGCAGCCTCGCGTGGTTGGAGGGAGTTACTGAAGCTTTCTTT. Translating it yields CASSLAWLEGVTEAFF. Full variable domain (remainder filled in from reference TRBV5-8 and TRBJ1-1): EAGVTQSPTHLIKTRGQQATLRCSPISGHTSVYWYQQALGLGLQFLLWYDEGEERNRGNFPPRFSGRQFPNYSSELNVNALELEDSALYLCASSLAWLEGVTEAFFGQGTRLTVV.

This clone was seen once. The DNA of the CDR3 is TGTGCCAGCTCCCAGGGGCCGGGCTACACTGAAGCTTTCTTT. Encoded protein: CASSQGPGYTEAFF. This chain links TRBV18 with TRBJ1-1; tentatively, D is TRBD1 (6 bases). Germline CDR1 KGHSH, CDR2 LQKENI. The CDR3 runs to 14 residues. Trimming cost V 6 bases and J 3 bases, with 14 bases left between them.

The rearrangement joins TRBV7-2 to TRBJ2-7, with 10 bases aligning to TRBD2. The junction had 3 bases not matched to a gene; V was cut back by 5 bases and J by 2 bases. This CDR3 is built from 14 residues. From germline, CDR1 is SGHTA and CDR2 FQGNSA. The CDR3 DNA reads TGTGCCAGCAGCACAGCGGGAGGGCCCTACGAGCAGTACTTC. Amino acids: CASSTAGGPYEQYF. Together with reference TRBV7-2 and TRBJ2-7, the CDR3 gives the full variable domain: GAGVSQSPSNKVTEKGKDVELRCDPISGHTALYWYRQSLGQGLEFLIYFQGNSAPDKSGLPSDRFSAERTGGSVSTLTIQRTQQEDSAVYLCASSTAGGPYEQYFGPGTRLTVT.

CDR3 residues: CASSPPMGPEAFF. CDR3 DNA: TGTGCCAGCTCACCACCGATGGGGCCTGAAGCTTTCTTT. The chain has TRBV18 and TRBJ1-1; D perhaps matches TRBD1 (5 bases). The CDR3 has 13 amino acids. The germline V gene has CDR1 KGHSH and CDR2 LQKENI. Trimming shortened V by 0 bases and J by 6 bases, and 8 bases separated the two germline ends.

This clone is classed as large. The chain carries TRBV4-3 and TRBJ2-7, with 11 bases aligning to TRBD1. The CDR3 consists of 13 residues. Germline CDR1 reads LGHNA; CDR2 reads YSLEER. The trim removed 3 bases at V and 6 bases at J, leaving 1 base unmatched. CDR3 DNA sequence: TGCGCCAGCAGCCAGGGACAGGGGGGCGAGCAGTACTTC. As protein: CASSQGQGGEQYF.

This chain connects TRBV10-1 to TRBJ2-2; D uncertain. V was cut by 2 bases and J by 8 bases, with 3 bases left in between. Germline loops: CDR1 WNHNN, CDR2 SYGVQD (reference sequence). CDR3 length: 11 amino acids. CDR3 nucleotide sequence: TGCGCCAGCAGTGAGCTAGGGGAGCTGTTTTTT. Its translation: CASSELGELFF.

CDR3: CASSLGRSNQPQHF. CDR3 sequence (DNA): TGTGCCAGCAGCTTGGGCAGGAGCAATCAGCCCCAGCATTTT. This chain uses TRBV5-5 with TRBJ1-5; no definite D call. Germline V gene data show CDR1 as SGHKS and CDR2 as YYEKEE (reference sequence). The ends were cut back, 0 bases at V and 1 base at J, with 5 bases in the middle. This CDR3 region has 14 residues. The full variable domain, with the rest looked up from reference TRBV5-5 and TRBJ1-5, is DAGVTQSPTHLIKTRGQQVTLRCSPISGHKSVSWYQQVLGQGPQFIFQYYEKEERGRGNFPDRFSARQFPNYSSELNVNALLLGDSALYLCASSLGRSNQPQHFGDGTRLSIL.

The chain has TRBV11-2 and TRBJ1-6, with 8 bases identical to TRBD1. Per the germline V gene, CDR1 is SGHAT and CDR2 is FQNNGV. Unmatched junction bases numbered 7, after V lost 5 bases and J lost 7 bases. CDR3 length equals 15 residues. As DNA, the CDR3 is TGTGCCAGCAGCGGCCGACAGGGGTGGAATTCACCCCTCCACTTT. Protein product: CASSGRQGWNSPLHF.

J is TRBJ2-5 and V is TRBV7-2, with TRBD1 matching 8 bases. This CDR3 is 13 amino acids long. The trim removed 7 bases at V and 0 bases at J, leaving 1 base unmatched. Per germline, CDR1 SGHTA and CDR2 FQGNSA. The CDR3 here is CASNRGYQETQYF. Written as DNA, the CDR3 is TGTGCCAGCAACAGGGGGTACCAAGAGACCCAGTACTTC.

The chain is built from TRBV11-2 and TRBJ1-6, with D perhaps matching TRBD1 (5 bases). The germline CDR1 and CDR2 sequences are SGHAT and FQNNGV. The V end lost 1 base, the J end lost 8 bases, and 12 bases lay between the germline ends. There are 15 residues in the CDR3. The CDR3 DNA is TGTGCCAGCAGCTTAGCTTGGCAGACAGATTCACCCCTCCACTTT. As protein: CASSLAWQTDSPLHF.

The J gene is TRBJ1-1, the V gene TRBV11-2; 8 nucleotides match TRBD1. The J segment lost 2 bases and the V segment lost 1 base, leaving 3 bases of the junction unmatched. The V gene's germline CDR1 is SGHAT and CDR2 FQNNGV. The CDR3 sequence is 15 residues long. CDR3 in amino acids: CASSLVQGANTEAFF. CDR3 in DNA: TGTGCCAGCAGCTTAGTGCAGGGGGCAAACACTGAAGCTTTCTTT.

The V call is TRBV28, the J call TRBJ1-4; possible D gene TRBD1, 6 bases. V lost 6 bases to trimming and J lost 4 bases, with 9 bases between them. The CDR3 is 13 amino acids. CDR1 is MDHEN and CDR2 is SYDVKM in the germline V gene. CDR3: CASRDSVNEKLFF. Here the CDR3 DNA reads TGTGCCAGCAGGGACAGCGTTAATGAAAAACTGTTTTTT.